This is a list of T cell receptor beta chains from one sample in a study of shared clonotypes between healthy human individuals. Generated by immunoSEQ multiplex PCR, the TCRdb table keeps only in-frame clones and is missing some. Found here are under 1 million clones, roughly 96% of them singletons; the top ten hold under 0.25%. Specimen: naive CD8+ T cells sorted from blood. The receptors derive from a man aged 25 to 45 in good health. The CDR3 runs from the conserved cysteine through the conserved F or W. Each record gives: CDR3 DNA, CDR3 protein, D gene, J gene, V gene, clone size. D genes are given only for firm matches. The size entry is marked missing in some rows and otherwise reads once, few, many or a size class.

TGTGCCAGCAGTTACGGGGGCAGAGAAGCTTTCTTT,CASSYGGREAFF,NA,TRBJ1-1,TRBV6-5,NA
TGTGCCAGCAGCTCGTCCGGGACTTTGACTAGCACAGATACGCAGTATTTT,CASSSSGTLTSTDTQYF,NA,TRBJ2-3,TRBV7-9,once
TGTGCCAGCAGTCCCGACGGGACACCGATCTACGAGCAGTACTTC,CASSPDGTPIYEQYF,NA,TRBJ2-7,TRBV28,NA
TGCGCCAGCAGCTTGGGTGGCAGGGTAATTGACGAGCAGTACTTC,CASSLGGRVIDEQYF,NA,TRBJ2-7,TRBV5-1,NA
TGTGCCAGCAGCCAAGTGTCCTACCGACAGGGAGAGACCCAGTACTTC,CASSQVSYRQGETQYF,TRBD1,TRBJ2-5,TRBV4-2,NA
TGTGCCAGCAGCCCGGGACCGGACCCCTACGAGCAGTACTTC,CASSPGPDPYEQYF,NA,TRBJ2-7,TRBV7-9,NA
TGTGCCAGCAGCGAACGGACAGGAGGGACCGGGGAGCTGTTTTTT,CASSERTGGTGELFF,NA,TRBJ2-2,TRBV28,once
TGTGCCAGCAGTTACATGGGCGAGCAGTACTTC,CASSYMGEQYF,NA,TRBJ2-7,TRBV6-5,NA
TGTGCCAGCAGCGAATCTAGCGGGAGTCTCTACGAGCAGTACTTC,CASSESSGSLYEQYF,TRBD2,TRBJ2-7,TRBV13,NA
TGTGCCAGCACCTTACCCATGGAAGAAGAGCTGTTTTTT,CASTLPMEEELFF,NA,TRBJ2-2,TRBV7-9,NA
TGTGCCAGCAGTCCGGGAGCTCGGGCCAATGAGCAGTTCTTC,CASSPGARANEQFF,NA,TRBJ2-1,TRBV6-5,NA
TGTGCCACCCTCAGCACAGATACGCAGTATTTT,CATLSTDTQYF,NA,TRBJ2-3,TRBV27,NA
TGTGCCAGCAGCGTAGGAGACGGGAGCTTCTACGAGCAGTACTTC,CASSVGDGSFYEQYF,NA,TRBJ2-7,TRBV9,NA
TGTGCCAGTAGTATCGGGCGACGTACGACTAATGAAAAACTGTTTTTT,CASSIGRRTTNEKLFF,NA,TRBJ1-4,TRBV19,NA
TGTGCCAGCAGTCCACCACCGGGACTAGCGGGAGTAGGGCACAATGAGCAGTTCTTC,CASSPPPGLAGVGHNEQFF,TRBD2,TRBJ2-1,TRBV27,NA
TGTGCCAGCAGCTCAACCGGTCTGGGTTATGAGCAGTACTTC,CASSSTGLGYEQYF,NA,TRBJ2-7,TRBV13,NA
TGTGCCAGCACACAGGGGTCGTACAACGAGCAGTACTTC,CASTQGSYNEQYF,TRBD1,TRBJ2-7,TRBV7-9,NA
TGTGCCAGCAGTGAAGCGCGACAGGGAGCTGCCGAGCAGTACTTC,CASSEARQGAAEQYF,TRBD1,TRBJ2-7,TRBV2,NA